The rows below give T cell receptor beta chains drawn from one sample of a study of control samples from healthy donors and cancer patients. TCRdb's copy holds only in-frame clones and misses some; the assay was immunoSEQ multiplex PCR. The sample consists of approximately 180,000 clones, around 90% of them appearing once. Sequences were obtained from blood. The receptors were gathered from a woman between 40 and 55 years old in good health. The CDR3 runs from the conserved cysteine through the conserved F or W. The D gene is left open where the match is weak. Clone sizes are given selectively: once, few, many, or a class where the clone is expanded.

CDR3	DNA	D	J	V	size	length
CASSENTGQMNTGELFF	TGTGCCAGCAGCGAGAACACGGGACAGATGAACACCGGGGAGCTGTTTTTT	TRBD1	TRBJ2-2	TRBV9	NA	17
CASSFGQGSDGYTF	TGCGCCAGCAGCTTCGGACAGGGGTCCGATGGCTACACCTTC	TRBD1	TRBJ1-2	TRBV5-1	NA	14
CASSYRGGAGTNTGELFF	TGTGCCAGCAGCTATCGGGGTGGGGCAGGAACGAACACCGGGGAGCTGTTTTTT	NA	TRBJ2-2	TRBV7-9	NA	18
CASSQGTEYSYEQYF	TGCGCCAGCAGCCAAGGCACCGAGTACTCCTACGAGCAGTACTTC	NA	TRBJ2-7	TRBV4-1	NA	15
CASSLEGDGNQPQHF	TGTGCCAGCAGCTTAGAAGGGGATGGCAATCAGCCCCAGCATTTT	NA	TRBJ1-5	TRBV11-2	NA	15
CASSRQGFEAFF	TGTGCCAGTAGTCGACAGGGGTTTGAAGCTTTCTTT	TRBD1	TRBJ1-1	TRBV19	NA	12
CASTGQGPEQYF	TGTGCCAGCACTGGACAGGGGCCCGAGCAGTACTTC	TRBD1	TRBJ2-7	TRBV6-6	NA	12
CASSLGLGTEAFF	TGTGCCAGCAGTTTAGGGCTAGGCACTGAAGCTTTCTTT	NA	TRBJ1-1	TRBV12-3/TRBV12-4	NA	13
CASSPPGQGILGGPQHF	TGCGCCAGCAGCCCTCCGGGACAGGGGATCCTGGGAGGGCCCCAGCATTTT	TRBD1	TRBJ1-5	TRBV4-1	few	17
CASSNGISGNTIYF	TGTGCCAGCAGTAACGGAATCTCTGGAAACACCATATATTTT	NA	TRBJ1-3	TRBV6-5	NA	14
CASSQGGPNEKLFF	TGTGCCAGCTCCCAAGGCGGGCCCAATGAAAAACTGTTTTTT	NA	TRBJ1-4	TRBV28	NA	14
CASSSGGGGGGGYTF	TGCGCCAGCAGCTCGGGGGGAGGAGGCGGAGGTGGCTACACCTTC	NA	TRBJ1-2	TRBV5-1	NA	15
CASSFGGTDTQYF	TGTGCCAGCAGCTTTGGGGGGACAGATACGCAGTATTTT	NA	TRBJ2-3	TRBV11-2	NA	13
CASSPDRACEQYF	TGTGCCAGCAGCCCCGACAGGGCGTGCGAGCAGTACTTC	TRBD1	TRBJ2-7	TRBV11-1	NA	13
CASMDISGTEAFF	TGTGCCAGCATGGACATATCGGGCACTGAAGCTTTCTTT	NA	TRBJ1-1	TRBV6-5	NA	13
CASSLRLPTDTQYF	TGTGCCAGCAGCTTACGGCTTCCCACAGATACGCAGTATTTT	NA	TRBJ2-3	TRBV7-3	NA	14
CAGGRGQGCNQPQHF	TGTGCCGGAGGACGGGGACAGGGTTGCAATCAGCCCCAGCATTTT	NA	TRBJ1-5	TRBV21-1	NA	15
CAISDWTGAGYTF	TGTGCCATCAGTGACTGGACAGGGGCTGGCTACACCTTC	TRBD1	TRBJ1-2	TRBV10-3	NA	13
CASSVEGNDYGYTF	TGTGCCAGCAGCGTAGAGGGGAACGACTATGGCTACACCTTC	NA	TRBJ1-2	TRBV9	few	14
CASSQDLLQGGYEQYF	TGCGCCAGCAGCCAAGATCTGTTGCAAGGGGGCTACGAGCAGTACTTC	NA	TRBJ2-7	TRBV4-1	NA	16
CAISEGDRVSGNTIYF	TGTGCCATCAGTGAGGGCGACAGAGTCTCTGGAAACACCATATATTTT	NA	TRBJ1-3	TRBV10-3	NA	16
CASSQEQGGTGELFF	TGCGCCAGCAGCCAAGAACAGGGGGGCACCGGGGAGCTGTTTTTT	TRBD1	TRBJ2-2	TRBV5-1	NA	15
CASSVGLDFLSGNEKLFF	TGCGCCAGCAGCGTTGGGTTGGACTTCCTCTCGGGTAATGAAAAACTGTTTTTT	NA	TRBJ1-4	TRBV5-1	once	18
CASSLMADSPLHF	TGTGCCAGCAGCTTAATGGCCGATTCACCCCTCCACTTT	NA	TRBJ1-6	TRBV7-9	few	13
CASSQLQGVNEAFF	TGCGCCAGCAGCCAACTACAGGGGGTTAATGAAGCTTTCTTT	TRBD1	TRBJ1-1	TRBV4-1	NA	14
CASRRGAGDIQYF	TGTGCCAGCCGGCGGGGGGCGGGAGACATTCAGTACTTC	TRBD2	TRBJ2-4	TRBV27	few	13
CASSLGWGAGELFF	TGTGCCAGCAGCTTAGGATGGGGGGCCGGGGAGCTGTTTTTT	NA	TRBJ2-2	TRBV11-3	few	14
CASSFTSGGAVEQFF	TGCGCCAGCAGCTTTACTAGCGGGGGGGCCGTGGAGCAGTTCTTC	TRBD2	TRBJ2-1	TRBV4-1	NA	15
CASSIMPNTEAFF	TGTGCCAGTAGTATAATGCCCAACACTGAAGCTTTCTTT	NA	TRBJ1-1	TRBV19	NA	13
CASRGHEQFF	TGTGCCAGCAGGGGTCATGAGCAGTTCTTC	NA	TRBJ2-1	TRBV12-3/TRBV12-4	NA	10